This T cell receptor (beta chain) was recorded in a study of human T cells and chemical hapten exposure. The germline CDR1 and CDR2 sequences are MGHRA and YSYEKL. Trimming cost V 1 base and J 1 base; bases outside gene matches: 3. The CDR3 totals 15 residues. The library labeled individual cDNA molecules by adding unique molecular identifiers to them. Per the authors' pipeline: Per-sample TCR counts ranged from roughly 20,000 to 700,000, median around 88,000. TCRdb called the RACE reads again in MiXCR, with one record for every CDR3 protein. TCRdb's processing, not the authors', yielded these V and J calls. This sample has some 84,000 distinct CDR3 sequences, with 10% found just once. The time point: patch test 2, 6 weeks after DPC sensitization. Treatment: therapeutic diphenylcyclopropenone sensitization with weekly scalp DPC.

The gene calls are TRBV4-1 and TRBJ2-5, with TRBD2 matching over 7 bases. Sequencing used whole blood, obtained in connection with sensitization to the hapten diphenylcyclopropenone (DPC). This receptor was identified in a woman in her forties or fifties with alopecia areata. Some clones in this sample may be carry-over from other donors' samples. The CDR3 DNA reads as TGCGCCAGCAGCCAAGCCAGCGGGATCCAAGAGACCCAGTACTTC. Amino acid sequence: CASSQASGIQETQYF.